These T cell receptor beta chains were read from a single sample in a study. TCRdb re-derived calls from the 5' RACE reads in MiXCR, one entry per CDR3 protein. This table holds over 6,500 distinct CDR3 sequences, approximately 70% found once. The sample consisted of tumor-infiltrating Tregs sorted from the breast tumor. The receptors come from a female donor with breast cancer. Both conserved end residues are part of each CDR3. Each record gives: clone size, D gene, J gene, V gene, CDR3 DNA, CDR3 protein. A D gene is named only where the DNA matches it firmly. The size entry is marked missing in some rows and otherwise reads once, few, many or a size class.

large	TRBD1	TRBJ2-5	TRBV5-1	TGCGCCAGCACTTCGGGACAGGGGAACCAAGAGACCCAGTACTTC	CASTSGQGNQETQYF
NA	NA	TRBJ2-1	TRBV7-2	TGTGCCAGCAGCCGCAATGTGGGTTACAATGAGCAGTTCTTC	CASSRNVGYNEQFF
NA	TRBD1	TRBJ1-6	TRBV27	TGTGCCAGCAGCGTAGACAGGGACTCCCTCCCCCTCCACTTT	CASSVDRDSLPLHF
once	NA	TRBJ1-5	TRBV6-5	TGTGCCAGCAGCGAAGCCCGTCAGGGGCCCCAGCATTTT	CASSEARQGPQHF
once	TRBD2	TRBJ2-1	TRBV10-3	TGTGCCATCAGTGAGTCGGGGGGGGAGAGCTCCTACAATGAGCAGTTCTTC	CAISESGGESSYNEQFF
NA	TRBD2	TRBJ2-5	TRBV7-9	TGTGCCAGCAGCTTAGCTGTGGGACTAGCGGGGGAGACCCAGTACTTC	CASSLAVGLAGETQYF
NA	NA	TRBJ2-5	TRBV7-6	TGTGCCAGCAGCCGAGTGGGGGGACAGAAAGAGACCCAGTACTTC	CASSRVGGQKETQYF
NA	TRBD1	TRBJ1-2	TRBV12-3/TRBV12-4	TGTGCCAGCAGGGCCGGGACAGCAGCTAACTATGGCTACACCTTC	CASRAGTAANYGYTF
few	TRBD1	TRBJ2-2	TRBV12-3/TRBV12-4	TGTGCCAGCAGTTCACAGGGGGCGATCGGGGAGCTGTTTTTT	CASSSQGAIGELFF
NA	NA	TRBJ1-2	TRBV27	TGTGCCAGCAGTCCCCTAGAAACAGGGACCTATGGCTACACCTTC	CASSPLETGTYGYTF
NA	NA	TRBJ2-2	TRBV7-3	TGTGCCAGCAGCTCCAAAAGTGACGCCCTGGGAGGGGAGCTGTTTTTT	CASSSKSDALGGELFF
NA	NA	TRBJ2-2	TRBV20-1	TGCAGTGCTCCGGGGTCCACCGGGGAGCTGTTTTTT	CSAPGSTGELFF
NA	NA	TRBJ1-4	TRBV4-1	TGCGCCAGCAGTCAGCTCCTCGGGGCTAATGAAAAACTGTTTTTT	CASSQLLGANEKLFF
NA	TRBD1	TRBJ2-5	TRBV29-1	TGCAGCGTTGAAAGGGGGCGGGAGACCCAGTACTTC	CSVERGRETQYF
NA	TRBD1	TRBJ2-1	TRBV7-2	TGTGCCAGCAGTTGGGGGCCGGGACAGAGAGAGCAGTTCTTC	CASSWGPGQREQFF
NA	NA	TRBJ2-5	TRBV15	TGTGCCACCAGCAGAAATTCCCTTGGGACCCAGTACTTC	CATSRNSLGTQYF
few	TRBD2	TRBJ2-7	TRBV7-9	TGTGCCAGCAGCTTAGCGGGAGGGGCTACCTACGAGCAGTACTTC	CASSLAGGATYEQYF
few	TRBD1	TRBJ2-7	TRBV20-1	TGCAGTGCTAGGATGGACAGGGGGCTGGGAGAGCAGTACTTC	CSARMDRGLGEQYF
NA	TRBD1	TRBJ2-2	TRBV5-1	TGCGCCAGCAGCTTCCGGGACAGGAACACCGGGGAGCTGTTTTTT	CASSFRDRNTGELFF
NA	TRBD1	TRBJ2-7	TRBV6-5	TGTGCCAGCAGCCCGACAGGGTCGGGCTACGAGCAGTACTTC	CASSPTGSGYEQYF
NA	NA	TRBJ2-1	TRBV10-2	TGCGCCAGCAGTGCACGAGTGTACAATGAGCAGTTCTTC	CASSARVYNEQFF
few	NA	TRBJ2-7	TRBV20-1	TGCAGTGCTAGAGTTCCCTCTATGGGACCATACGAGCAGTACTTC	CSARVPSMGPYEQYF
NA	TRBD1	TRBJ2-1	TRBV12-3/TRBV12-4	TGTGCCAGCAGTCTGACAGGGCATGAGCAGTTCTTC	CASSLTGHEQFF
few	TRBD1	TRBJ1-1	TRBV6-5	TGTGCCAGCACCGAGACAGGGGGCTATGACACTGAAGCTTTCTTT	CASTETGGYDTEAFF
few	TRBD2	TRBJ2-7	TRBV4-1	TGCGCCAGCAGCCAATTTGCCGGGACTAGCGAGACCTACGAGCAGTACTTC	CASSQFAGTSETYEQYF
NA	NA	TRBJ1-2	TRBV20-1	TGCAGTGCTGTTCCCCAGGGAGGCTATGGCTACACCTTC	CSAVPQGGYGYTF
NA	TRBD1	TRBJ1-1	TRBV28	TGTGCCAGCAGTCCCGCCGACAGGGACCCTGAAGCTTTCTTT	CASSPADRDPEAFF
NA	NA	TRBJ2-3	TRBV27	TGTGCCAGCAGAGGGAGAGATACGCAGTATTTT	CASRGRDTQYF
NA	NA	TRBJ2-1	TRBV20-1	TGCAGTGCTAGAGCCCGGTACAATGAGCAGTTCTTC	CSARARYNEQFF
NA	TRBD2	TRBJ2-7	TRBV5-1	TGCGCCAGCAGCTTGGAGACTAGCGGGAGTCTTGACTACGAGCAGTACTTC	CASSLETSGSLDYEQYF
NA	NA	TRBJ1-1	TRBV20-1	TGCAGTGCTAGAGATCCAGTGAACACTGAAGCTTTCTTT	CSARDPVNTEAFF
NA	TRBD1	TRBJ2-1	TRBV7-3	TGTGCCAGCAGCTTACATTTTGGACAGGGGGTAGGCAATGAGCAGTTCTTC	CASSLHFGQGVGNEQFF
NA	TRBD2	TRBJ2-1	TRBV20-1	TGCAGTGCTACTCTCAGCGGGAGGGACTACAATGAGCAGTTCTTC	CSATLSGRDYNEQFF
NA	NA	TRBJ1-5	TRBV6-1	TGTGCCAGCAGTGAAAGGGGCTTAGATCAGCCCCAGCATTTT	CASSERGLDQPQHF
NA	NA	TRBJ2-3	TRBV7-2	TGTGCCAGCAGCAACCAGGAGGGGGATACGCAGTATTTT	CASSNQEGDTQYF
NA	NA	TRBJ2-6	TRBV4-2	TGTGCCAGCAGCTCCAAAGGGGGTTACCAAGAGACCCAGTACTTT	CASSSKGGYQETQYF
few	NA	TRBJ1-2	TRBV5-1	TGCGCCAGCAGCTTGCAGCCGACGGCTAACTATGGCTACACCTTC	CASSLQPTANYGYTF
few	TRBD1	TRBJ2-5	TRBV4-1	TGCGCCAGCAGCCTCGACAGGGCGGGAGAGACCCAGTACTTC	CASSLDRAGETQYF
once	NA	TRBJ2-3	TRBV7-3	TGTGCCAGCAGCCCGGGGCCCACAGATACGCAGTATTTT	CASSPGPTDTQYF
NA	NA	TRBJ1-1	TRBV20-1	TGCAGCGTTGCGAGGGAGGGAGGTACTGAAGCTTTCTTT	CSVAREGGTEAFF
few	NA	TRBJ1-2	TRBV27	TGTGCCAGCAGTATGGGGACCCGCGGGGGGGGGAACTATGGCTACACCTTC	CASSMGTRGGGNYGYTF
once	NA	TRBJ2-7	TRBV12-3/TRBV12-4	TGTGCCAGCAGTATGGACGCCGGGTACGAGCAGTACTTC	CASSMDAGYEQYF
few	NA	TRBJ2-4	TRBV20-1	TGCAGTGCTGCACGTACTGGAAACATTCAGTACTTC	CSAARTGNIQYF
NA	NA	TRBJ1-1	TRBV6-1	TGTGCCAGCAGTAGGGGCATCTCTGAAGCTTTCTTT	CASSRGISEAFF
NA	TRBD1	TRBJ1-5	TRBV29-1	TGCAGCGTGGAGACAGGGAACAATCAGCCCCAGCATTTT	CSVETGNNQPQHF
NA	TRBD2	TRBJ2-3	TRBV4-2	TGTGCCAGCAGCCAACCCGGCCGGGGAGGGAGCACAGATACGCAGTATTTT	CASSQPGRGGSTDTQYF
once	NA	TRBJ1-2	TRBV5-1	TGCGCCAGCAGCGTCCGGGACACGCGGAGTGGCTACACCTTC	CASSVRDTRSGYTF
few	NA	TRBJ2-2	TRBV20-1	TGCAGTGCTAGAGACAACCGTGGTGACACCGGGGAGCTGTTTTTT	CSARDNRGDTGELFF